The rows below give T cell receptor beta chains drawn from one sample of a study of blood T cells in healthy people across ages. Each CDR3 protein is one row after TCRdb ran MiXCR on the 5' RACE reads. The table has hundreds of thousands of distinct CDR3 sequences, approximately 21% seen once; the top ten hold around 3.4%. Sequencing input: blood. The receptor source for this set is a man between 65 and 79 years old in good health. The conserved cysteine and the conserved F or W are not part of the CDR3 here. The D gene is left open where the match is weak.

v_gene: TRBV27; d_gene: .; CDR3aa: ASSLVQSNQPQH
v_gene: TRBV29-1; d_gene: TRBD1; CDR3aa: SVETGAYGYT
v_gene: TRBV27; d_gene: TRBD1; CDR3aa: ASSISTGHNEKLF
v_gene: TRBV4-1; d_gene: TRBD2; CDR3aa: ASSQGRTSGSGGDEQF
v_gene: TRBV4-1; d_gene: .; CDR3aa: ASSKGPDGSLH
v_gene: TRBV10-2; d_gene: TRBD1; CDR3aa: ASSESGSGTGGVRETQY
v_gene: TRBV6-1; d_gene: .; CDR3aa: ASSDGMWETQY
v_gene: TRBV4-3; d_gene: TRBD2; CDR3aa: ASSQGTSGYYNEQF
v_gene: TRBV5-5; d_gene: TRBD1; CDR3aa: ASSLEGQGRFGEQY
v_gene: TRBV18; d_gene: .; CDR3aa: ASSPPKGGILNIQY
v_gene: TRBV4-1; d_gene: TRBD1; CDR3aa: ASSRGTGAGNTIY
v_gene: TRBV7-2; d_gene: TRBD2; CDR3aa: ASSLASGRGTGELF
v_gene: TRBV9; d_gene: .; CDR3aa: ASSATGTNRPQH
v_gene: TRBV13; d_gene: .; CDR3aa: ASSLSPGATGGYT
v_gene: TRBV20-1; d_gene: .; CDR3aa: NASRTSSYEQY
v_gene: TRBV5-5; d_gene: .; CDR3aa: ASSLLEGTGANVLT
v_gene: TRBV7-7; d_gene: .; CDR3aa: ASSSLPGVQETQY
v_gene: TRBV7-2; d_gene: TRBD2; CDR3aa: ASSPFGGGQETQY
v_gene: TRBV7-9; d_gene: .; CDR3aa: ASSTRWPKDSPLH
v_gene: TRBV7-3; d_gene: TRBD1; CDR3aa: ASSPGGMGGYT
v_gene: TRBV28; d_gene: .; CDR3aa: ASSLSPSGKKLF
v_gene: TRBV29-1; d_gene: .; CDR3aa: SVDQGGGEQY
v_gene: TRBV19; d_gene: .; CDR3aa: ASSIRPENEQF
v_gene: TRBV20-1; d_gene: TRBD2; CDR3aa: SASYPGLAGYEQY
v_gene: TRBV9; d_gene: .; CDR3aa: AGAGGGGDTQY
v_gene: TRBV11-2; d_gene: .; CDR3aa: ASSLVQWGSGGELF
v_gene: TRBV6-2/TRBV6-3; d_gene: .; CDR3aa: ASSYSREITEAF
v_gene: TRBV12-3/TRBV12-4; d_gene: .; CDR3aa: ASSERGRVVGETQY
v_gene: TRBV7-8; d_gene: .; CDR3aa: ASSLGLRTALGYT
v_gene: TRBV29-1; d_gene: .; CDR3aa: SVRTVSTDTQY